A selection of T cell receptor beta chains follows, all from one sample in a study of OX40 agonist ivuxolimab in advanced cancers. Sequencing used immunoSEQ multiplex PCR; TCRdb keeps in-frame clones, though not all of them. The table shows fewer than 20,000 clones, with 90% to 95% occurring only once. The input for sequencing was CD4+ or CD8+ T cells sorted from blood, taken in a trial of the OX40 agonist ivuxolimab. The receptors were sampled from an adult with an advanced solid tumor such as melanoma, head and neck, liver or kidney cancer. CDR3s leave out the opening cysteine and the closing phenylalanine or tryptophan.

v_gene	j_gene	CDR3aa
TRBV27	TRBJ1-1	ASSSTVNTEAF
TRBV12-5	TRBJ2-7	ASGLVPVDRTYYEQY
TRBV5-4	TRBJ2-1	ASSPILRDEQF
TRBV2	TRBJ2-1	ASSERGLNEQF
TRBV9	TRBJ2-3	ASSVEGISTDTQY
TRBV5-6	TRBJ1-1	ASSLDRGVGTEAF
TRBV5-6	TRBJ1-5	ASSSTGLGQPQH
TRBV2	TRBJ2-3	ASSDLGGRSGTDTQY
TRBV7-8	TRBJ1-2	ASSLASTDRPNYGYT
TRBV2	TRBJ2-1	ASSESGASGRGYNEQF
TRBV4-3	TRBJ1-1	ASSEGIWTEAF
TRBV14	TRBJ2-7	ASSQPPGLGEQY
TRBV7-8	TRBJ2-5	ASSLDLRQGGTQY
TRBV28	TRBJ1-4	ASSWQVEKLF
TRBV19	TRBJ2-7	ASSNQGSSYEQY
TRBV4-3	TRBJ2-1	ASSQHRGRNNEQF
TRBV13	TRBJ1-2	ASSLAQGTDYGYT
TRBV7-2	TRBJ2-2	ASSTITGELF
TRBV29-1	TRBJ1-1	SVAENTEAF
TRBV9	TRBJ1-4	ASSVGGGGREKLF
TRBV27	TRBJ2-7	ASAPGQFYEQY
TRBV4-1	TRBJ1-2	ASSQDGHDYGYT